This T cell receptor (beta chain) was recovered during a study of cytomegalovirus exposure and HLA in healthy donors. Study results and caveats: Association of 16,951 TCR beta sequences with HLA alleles was found at 0.05 false discovery rate in a later analysis. A further, later analysis showed that HLA-associated TCR beta chains (compared with equally common others) were more clonally expanded. Certain indistinguishable V segments, among them TRBV6-2 and TRBV6-3, were excluded.

With V trimmed by 7 bases and J by 4 bases, 10 bases remained unmatched. Germline values: CDR1 MGHRA, CDR2 YSYEKL. The CDR3 sequence is 15 residues long. A note on this clone: What it binds is not known.

The primer mix had 60 Vbeta and 13 Jbeta primers. Assay used: immunoSEQ multiplex PCR; TCRdb lists only in-frame clones, some missing. The repertoire has some 110,000 clones, 60% to 85% of them found once; the top ten carry around 5.3%. This receptor was taken from a male donor in good health and CMV-seronegative. The V gene is TRBV4-1, the J gene TRBJ2-1, with TRBD2 identical over 7 bases. The sequencing sample was made of PBMCs. CDR3 sequence reads: CASTPRSGIYNEQFF. CDR3 bases: TGCGCCAGCACCCCCCGCAGCGGGATTTACAATGAGCAGTTCTTC.